The present T cell receptor (beta chain) was sequenced within a study of T cell changes during pregnancy in multiple sclerosis. The table came from immunoSEQ multiplex PCR; TCRdb's copy has only in-frame clones and leaves some out. The sample carries about 92,000 clones, roughly 92% recorded once. The germline gives CDR1 SGDLS, CDR2 YYNGEE. Trimming took 0 bases from V and 6 from J, leaving 3 bases between them. The CDR3 runs 12 residues. The material sequenced was peripheral blood, taken in the first trimester of pregnancy. This chain joins TRBV9 and TRBJ2-2; D gene unclear. This receptor was obtained from a female donor with multiple sclerosis, enrolled in a pregnancy study. The CDR3 DNA is TGTGCCAGCAGCGTAGCCGCCGGGGAGCTGTTTTTT. Translation: CASSVAAGELFF.